What follows is one TCR beta chain and its context. The antigen remains undetermined. From 5'RACE with constant-segment primers came TCR alpha and TCR beta cDNA libraries that carried sample barcodes and UMIs. TCRdb reanalysed the 5' RACE reads using MiXCR and keeps one entry per CDR3 protein. The sample includes approximately 570,000 distinct CDR3 sequences, roughly 18% of them seen just once. V trimming: 6 bases; J trimming: 0 bases; junction bases outside the gene matches: 6. The germline V gene has CDR1 MNHNY and CDR2 SVGAGI (reference sequence). This CDR3 spans 15 amino acids. The sample comes from a study of T-cell memory formation after mild COVID-19. Across the whole study: TCR clusters were largely donor specific. General study results and limits: Day 15 to 85 contracting clones showed balanced CD4/CD8; day 15 to 37 expanders favored CD4+.

This sequence joins TRBV6-6 and TRBJ2-7; 9 bases map to TRBD2. This TCR came from an adult woman who had mild COVID-19 (a few samples of this study predate the infection). Cell type and time point are not known. The sequenced sample consisted of PBMCs or a T cell subset sorted from them (not recorded which). CDR3 amino acids: CASRSSGESSYEQYF. The CDR3, as DNA: TGTGCCAGCAGGTCTAGCGGGGAGAGCTCCTACGAGCAGTACTTC.